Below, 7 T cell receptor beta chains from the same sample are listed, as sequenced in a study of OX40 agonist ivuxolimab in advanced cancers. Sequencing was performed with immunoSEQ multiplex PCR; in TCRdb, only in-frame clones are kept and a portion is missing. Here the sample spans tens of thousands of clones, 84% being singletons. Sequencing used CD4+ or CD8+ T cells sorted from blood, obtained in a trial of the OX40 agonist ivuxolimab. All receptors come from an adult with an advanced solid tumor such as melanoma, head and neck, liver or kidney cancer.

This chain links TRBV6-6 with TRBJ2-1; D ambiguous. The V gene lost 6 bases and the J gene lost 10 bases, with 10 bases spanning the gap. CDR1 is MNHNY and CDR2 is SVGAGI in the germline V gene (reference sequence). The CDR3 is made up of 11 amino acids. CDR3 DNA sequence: TGTGCCAGCAGCTCTTGGGCCGAGCAGTTCTTC. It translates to CASSSWAEQFF.

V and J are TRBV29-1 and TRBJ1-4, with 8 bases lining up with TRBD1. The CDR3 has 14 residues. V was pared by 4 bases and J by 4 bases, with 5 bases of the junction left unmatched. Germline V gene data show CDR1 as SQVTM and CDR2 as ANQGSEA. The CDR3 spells CSVGQGLSNEKLFF. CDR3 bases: TGCAGCGTTGGACAGGGGTTGAGTAATGAAAAACTGTTTTTT.

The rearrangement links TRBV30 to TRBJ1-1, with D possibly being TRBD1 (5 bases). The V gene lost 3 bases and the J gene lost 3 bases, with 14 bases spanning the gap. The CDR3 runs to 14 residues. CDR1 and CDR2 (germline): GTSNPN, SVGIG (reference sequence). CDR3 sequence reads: CAWRKGGADTEAFF. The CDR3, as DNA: TGTGCCTGGAGGAAGGGTGGGGCGGACACTGAAGCTTTCTTT. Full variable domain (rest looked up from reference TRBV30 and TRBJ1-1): SQTIHQWPATLVQPVGSPLSLECTVEGTSNPNLYWYRQAAGRGLQLLFYSVGIGQISSEVPQNLSASRPQDRQFILSSKKLLLSDSGFYLCAWRKGGADTEAFFGQGTRLTVV.

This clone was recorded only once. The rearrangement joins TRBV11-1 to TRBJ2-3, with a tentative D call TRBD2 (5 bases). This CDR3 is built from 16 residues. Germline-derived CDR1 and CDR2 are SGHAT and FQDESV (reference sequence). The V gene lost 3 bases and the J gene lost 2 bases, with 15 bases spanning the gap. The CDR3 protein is CASSFGVSGITDTQYF. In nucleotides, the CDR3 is TGTGCCAGCAGCTTTGGTGTGAGCGGAATCACAGATACGCAGTATTTT.

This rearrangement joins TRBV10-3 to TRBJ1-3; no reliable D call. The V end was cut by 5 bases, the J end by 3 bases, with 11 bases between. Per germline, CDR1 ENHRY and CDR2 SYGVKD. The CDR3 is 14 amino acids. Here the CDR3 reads CAISPDGVGNTIYF. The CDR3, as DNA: TGTGCCATCAGTCCGGACGGCGTTGGAAACACCATATATTTT.

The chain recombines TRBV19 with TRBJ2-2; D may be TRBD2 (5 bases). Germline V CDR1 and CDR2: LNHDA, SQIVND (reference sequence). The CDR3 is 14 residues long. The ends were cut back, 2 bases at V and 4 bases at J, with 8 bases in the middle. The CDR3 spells CASSITRSTGELFF. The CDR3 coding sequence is TGTGCCAGTAGTATAACTAGGAGCACCGGGGAGCTGTTTTTT.

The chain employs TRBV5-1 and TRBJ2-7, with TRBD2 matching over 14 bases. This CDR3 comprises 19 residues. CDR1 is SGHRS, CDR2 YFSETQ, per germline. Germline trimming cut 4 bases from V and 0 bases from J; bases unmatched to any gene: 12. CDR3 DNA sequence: TGCGCCAGCAGCCCGGAGGGACTAGCGGGAGAGGTGGCCTCCTACGAGCAGTACTTC. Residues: CASSPEGLAGEVASYEQYF. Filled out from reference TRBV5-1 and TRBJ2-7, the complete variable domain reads KAGVTQTPRYLIKTRGQQVTLSCSPISGHRSVSWYQQTPGQGLQFLFEYFSETQRNKGNFPGRFSGRQFSNSRSEMNVSTLELGDSALYLCASSPEGLAGEVASYEQYFGPGTRLTVT.